This is a list of T cell receptor beta chains from one sample in a study of T cell responses to AZD1222 COVID-19 vaccine. Profiled with immunoSEQ multiplex PCR; TCRdb holds only in-frame clones, not every one. The sample holds over 150,000 clones, roughly 92% seen once. The sequenced sample was peripheral blood, obtained on day 0 of AZD1222 vaccination. The receptors originated from an adult in good health. The CDR3 runs from the conserved cysteine through the conserved F or W. The D gene is left open where the match is weak. Some rows have no size entry. The others give once, few or many, or a class for an expanded clone.

-,TRBV12-5,-,TRBJ2-7,TGTGCTAGTGGTTTGGCCCTGGGTTTCTACGAGCAGTACTTC,CASGLALGFYEQYF
-,TRBV6-5,-,TRBJ1-6,TGTGCCAGCAAGATCGGGGGCGGCGGTTCACCCCTCCACTTT,CASKIGGGGSPLHF
-,TRBV7-9,TRBD1,TRBJ1-2,TGTGCCAGCAGCCCTGGGGGGACAGGGTTTGGCTACACCTTC,CASSPGGTGFGYTF
-,TRBV5-4,TRBD1,TRBJ1-4,TGTGCCAGCAGCTTTACGGGACAGAATGAAAAACTGTTTTTT,CASSFTGQNEKLFF
few,TRBV28,-,TRBJ1-1,TGTGCCAGCACCACCACAAGATTCAACACTGAAGCTTTCTTT,CASTTTRFNTEAFF
-,TRBV6-5,-,TRBJ2-1,TGTGCCAGCAGTTACCGGGGGAGCGGTGACAATGAGCAGTTCTTC,CASSYRGSGDNEQFF
-,TRBV6-6,TRBD1,TRBJ1-4,TGTGCCAGCAGAACCAGGACAGGATCTTATGAAAAACTGTTTTTT,CASRTRTGSYEKLFF
once,TRBV10-1,-,TRBJ2-7,TGCGCCAGCAGTGAACAAAGCGGCGGAGAAGAGCAGTACTTC,CASSEQSGGEEQYF
-,TRBV11-1,TRBD2,TRBJ2-5,TGTGCCAGCAATCCGGGGGGAGTACAAGAGACCCAGTACTTC,CASNPGGVQETQYF
-,TRBV5-4,-,TRBJ1-1,TGTGCCAGCAGCTTTAGTCGAGCCACTGAAGCTTTCTTT,CASSFSRATEAFF
-,TRBV6-5,-,TRBJ1-4,TGTGCCAGCAGTACCCTGGGGGGACTCGGGGAAAAACTGTTTTTT,CASSTLGGLGEKLFF
-,TRBV18,-,TRBJ2-3,TGTGCCAGCTCACCAGGAGTCGCAGATACGCAGTATTTT,CASSPGVADTQYF
-,TRBV18,TRBD1,TRBJ1-1,TGTGCCAGCTCACCTAGGCAGGGGGTTACTATTGAAGCTTTCTTT,CASSPRQGVTIEAFF
-,TRBV11-2,TRBD2,TRBJ2-1,TGTGCCAGCAGCATACTAGCGGGGGTAGGGAATGAGCAGTTCTTC,CASSILAGVGNEQFF
-,TRBV7-9,-,TRBJ1-4,TGTGCCAGCAGCCGGGACCAGACAACTAATGAAAAACTGTTTTTT,CASSRDQTTNEKLFF
-,TRBV2,TRBD2,TRBJ2-1,TGTGCCAGCAGTGAACTAGCGGGCCCGGACGATGAGCAGTTCTTC,CASSELAGPDDEQFF
-,TRBV7-2,-,TRBJ2-3,TGTGCCAGCAGCTTAGGGGTAGGGAAATACACAGATACGCAGTATTTT,CASSLGVGKYTDTQYF
-,TRBV5-6,-,TRBJ2-7,TGTGCCAGCAGCTTGTACAGGGCAGGGTACGAGCAGTACTTC,CASSLYRAGYEQYF